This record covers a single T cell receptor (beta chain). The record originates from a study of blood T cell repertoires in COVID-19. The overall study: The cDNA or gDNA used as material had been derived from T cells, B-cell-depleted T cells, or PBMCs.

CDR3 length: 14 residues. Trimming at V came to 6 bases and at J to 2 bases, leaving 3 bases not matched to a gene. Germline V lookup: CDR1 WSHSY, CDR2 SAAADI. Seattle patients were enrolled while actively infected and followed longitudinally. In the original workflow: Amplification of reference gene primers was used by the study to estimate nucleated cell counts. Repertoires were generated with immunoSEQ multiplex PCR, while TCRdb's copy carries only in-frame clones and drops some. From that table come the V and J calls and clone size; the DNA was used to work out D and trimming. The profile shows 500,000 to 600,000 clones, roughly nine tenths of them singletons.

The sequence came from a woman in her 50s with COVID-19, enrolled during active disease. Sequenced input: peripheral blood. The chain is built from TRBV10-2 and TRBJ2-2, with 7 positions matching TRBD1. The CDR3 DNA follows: TGCGCCAGCAGGGGGACAGCAAACACCGGGGAGCTGTTTTTT. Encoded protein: CASRGTANTGELFF.